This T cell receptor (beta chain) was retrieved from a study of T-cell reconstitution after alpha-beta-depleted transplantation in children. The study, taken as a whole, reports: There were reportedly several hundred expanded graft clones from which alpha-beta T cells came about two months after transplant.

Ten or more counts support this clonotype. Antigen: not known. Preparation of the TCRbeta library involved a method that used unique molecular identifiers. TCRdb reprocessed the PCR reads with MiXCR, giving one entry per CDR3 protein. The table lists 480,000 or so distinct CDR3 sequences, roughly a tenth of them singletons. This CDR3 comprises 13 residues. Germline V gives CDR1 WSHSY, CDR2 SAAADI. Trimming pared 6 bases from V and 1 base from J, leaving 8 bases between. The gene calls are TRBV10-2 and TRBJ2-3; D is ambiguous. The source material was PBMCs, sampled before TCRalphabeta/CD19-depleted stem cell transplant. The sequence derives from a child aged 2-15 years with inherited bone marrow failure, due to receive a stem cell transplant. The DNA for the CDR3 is TGCGCCAGCAGAGATACTGGCACAGATACGCAGTATTTT. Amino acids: CASRDTGTDTQYF.